This passage covers 21 T cell receptor beta chains from one sample sequenced in a study of PD-1 blockade in classical Hodgkin lymphoma. In every patient, relapse followed autologous stem cell transplantation, while exposure to brentuximab vedotin differed. Magnetic negative selection was used to purify CD4+ T cells from PBMCs that had been thawed. The protocol was immunoSEQ multiplex PCR, while the TCRdb copy is restricted to in-frame clones and leaves out a portion. The table has about 35,000 clones, 80% to 95% seen once. Sequenced material: CD4+ T cells from blood, taken at baseline. The receptors were sampled from a human donor with classical Hodgkin lymphoma.

The chain has TRBV27 and TRBJ1-5; D gene ambiguous. This CDR3 contains 14 residues. Germline V gene data show CDR1 as MNHEY and CDR2 as SMNVEV (reference sequence). V shed 3 bases and J shed 6 bases, with 12 bases lying between them. CDR3 sequence: CASSFSPASQPQHF. CDR3 coding DNA: TGTGCCAGCAGTTTCTCCCCCGCCAGTCAGCCCCAGCATTTT.

J is TRBJ2-7 and V is TRBV28; no clear D gene. The CDR3 is 13 residues long. CDR1 is MDHEN, CDR2 SYDVKM, per germline. Trimming pared 5 bases from V and 4 bases from J, leaving 12 bases between. This chain's CDR3 is CASSRIGPYEQYF. The CDR3 nucleotides read TGTGCCAGCAGTAGAATAGGACCTTACGAGCAGTACTTC.

V and J are TRBV4-1 and TRBJ2-6; 7 bases align to TRBD2. The V segment lost 6 bases and the J segment 0 bases; nucleotides outside the gene matches: 14. The CDR3 spans 19 residues. Germline lookup yields CDR1 MGHRA and CDR2 YSYEKL. DNA of the CDR3: TGCGCCAGCAGTAAAAAGATGTACCTAGCGGTCTCTGGGGCCAACGTCCTGACTTTC. It specifies CASSKKMYLAVSGANVLTF.

The V gene is TRBV2, the J gene TRBJ2-3; no clear D gene. V dropped 2 bases and J dropped 10 bases, with 13 bases sitting between them. The V gene's germline CDR1 is SNHLY and CDR2 FYNNEI. This CDR3 spans 13 amino acids. The CDR3 region has the DNA TGTGCCAGCAGTGAACGCGCGCCACACCCGCAGTATTTT. The encoded protein is CASSERAPHPQYF.

The gene calls are TRBV7-2 and TRBJ2-2, with 9 bases fitting TRBD2. The trim removed 3 bases at V and 4 bases at J, leaving 6 bases unmatched. The CDR3 is 16 amino acids. From germline, CDR1 is SGHTA and CDR2 FQGNSA. DNA of the CDR3: TGTGCCAGCAGCTTGACTAGCGGACTACCCACCGGGGAGCTGTTTTTT. The encoded protein is CASSLTSGLPTGELFF. The full variable domain, completed using reference TRBV7-2 and TRBJ2-2, is GAGVSQSPSNKVTEKGKDVELRCDPISGHTALYWYRQSLGQGLEFLIYFQGNSAPDKSGLPSDRFSAERTGGSVSTLTIQRTQQEDSAVYLCASSLTSGLPTGELFFGEGSRLTVL.

The chain combines TRBV4-2 with TRBJ2-5; weak D call: TRBD1 (6 bases). CDR1 and CDR2 (germline): LGHNA, YNFKEQ. There are 15 residues in the CDR3. The germline V and J ends were trimmed by 3 bases and 5 bases, with 16 bases remaining between them. CDR3 nucleotides: TGTGCCAGCAGCCAGCAACAGGGAAACGCGGAGACCCAGTACTTC. As protein: CASSQQQGNAETQYF.

The gene calls are TRBV6-1 and TRBJ1-1; TRBD1 matches 7 bases. Germline V gives CDR1 MNHNS, CDR2 SASEGT. CDR3 size: 11 residues. CDR3 residues: CATNRGTEAFF. Written as DNA, the CDR3 is TGTGCTACCAACAGGGGCACTGAAGCTTTCTTT.

V gene TRBV5-1 combines with J gene TRBJ1-3; no definite D call. With 4 bases removed from V and 1 base from J, the gap between germline ends came to 6 bases. The CDR3 extends over 13 amino acids. CDR1 and CDR2 (germline): SGHRS, YFSETQ. CDR3 nucleotide sequence: TGCGCCAGCAGCCCGAGGTCTGGAAACACCATATATTTT. Its translation: CASSPRSGNTIYF. Based on the CDR3 plus reference TRBV5-1 and TRBJ1-3, the full variable domain is KAGVTQTPRYLIKTRGQQVTLSCSPISGHRSVSWYQQTPGQGLQFLFEYFSETQRNKGNFPGRFSGRQFSNSRSEMNVSTLELGDSALYLCASSPRSGNTIYFGEGSWLTVV.

The V gene is TRBV5-1, the J gene TRBJ1-3, with 8 bases identical to TRBD1. The V and J ends lost 5 bases and 4 bases, in that order; junction bases with no gene match: 8. CDR1 and CDR2 from the germline V gene are SGHRS and YFSETQ. CDR3 size: 15 residues. The CDR3 loop is CASRSTGGSGNTIYF. The CDR3 DNA follows: TGCGCCAGCAGAAGTACAGGGGGGTCCGGAAACACCATATATTTT.

This clone was seen just once. The CDR3 region has the DNA TGTGCCTGGACTATTGGCCGGGATCAGCCCCAGCATTTT. Translating gives CAWTIGRDQPQHF. This chain uses TRBV30 with TRBJ1-5; D remains unclear. Germline V gives CDR1 GTSNPN, CDR2 SVGIG (reference sequence). The CDR3 runs to 13 residues. Trimming took off 4 bases at V and 5 bases at J, with 12 bases between the two ends. The complete variable domain, with remaining parts taken from reference TRBV30 and TRBJ1-5, reads SQTIHQWPATLVQPVGSPLSLECTVEGTSNPNLYWYRQAAGRGLQLLFYSVGIGQISSEVPQNLSASRPQDRQFILSSKKLLLSDSGFYLCAWTIGRDQPQHFGDGTRLSIL.

V and J are TRBV2 and TRBJ1-2, with D maybe TRBD1 (5 bases). The CDR3 loop spans 12 amino acids. Germline V gene lookup returns CDR1 SNHLY and CDR2 FYNNEI. The germline V and J ends were trimmed by 6 bases and 1 base, with 6 bases remaining between them. The CDR3 DNA sequence: TGTGCCAGCAGGGACAATAACTATGGCTACACCTTC. Its protein is CASRDNNYGYTF.

V usage is TRBV25-1 and J usage is TRBJ2-1; D is unclear. The CDR3 totals 14 residues. The ends were cut back, 0 bases at V and 5 bases at J, with 8 bases in the middle. CDR1 and CDR2 from the germline V gene are MGHDK and SYGVNS. CDR3 DNA sequence: TGTGCCAGCAGTGAATACGGGCAGGACAATGAGCAGTTCTTC. It encodes CASSEYGQDNEQFF.

The rearrangement joins TRBV30 to TRBJ2-1; possibly TRBD1 for D (5 bases). In germline, CDR1 is GTSNPN, CDR2 SVGIG (reference sequence). The CDR3 totals 13 residues. Trimming took off 4 bases at V and 4 bases at J, with 11 bases between the two ends. CDR3 amino acids: CAWTDRPYNEQFF. The DNA of the CDR3 is TGTGCCTGGACCGACAGACCGTACAATGAGCAGTTCTTC.

V and J are TRBV14 and TRBJ1-3; D is ambiguous. Germline V gives CDR1 SGHDN, CDR2 FVKESK. With 0 bases removed from V and 10 bases from J, the gap between germline ends came to 4 bases. This CDR3 comprises 11 residues. CDR3 sequence: CASSQERTIYF. The CDR3, as DNA: TGTGCCAGCAGCCAAGAACGAACCATATATTTT.

The rearrangement uses TRBV6-5 and TRBJ1-2; D is uncertain. The CDR3 totals 13 residues. The V end lost 2 bases, the J end lost 4 bases, and 8 bases lay between the germline ends. The germline gives CDR1 MNHEY, CDR2 SVGAGI. The CDR3 nucleotides read TGTGCCAGCAGTTACAGGGAGAGCTATGGCTACACCTTC. This codes for CASSYRESYGYTF.

The J gene is TRBJ1-3, the V gene TRBV6-5; 9 nucleotides line up with TRBD1. CDR3 length: 15 amino acids. Germline V CDR1 and CDR2: MNHEY, SVGAGI. V lost 2 bases, J lost 8 bases, and 7 bases stayed unmatched. The CDR3 reads CASSYERDRAYTIYF. The DNA for the CDR3 is TGTGCCAGCAGTTACGAACGGGACAGGGCATACACCATATATTTT.

The rearrangement uses TRBV28 and TRBJ1-3; 7 bases fit TRBD1. This CDR3 comprises 15 residues. With 6 bases clipped from V and 0 bases from J, the junction kept 5 bases outside the gene matches. CDR1 and CDR2 (germline): MDHEN, SYDVKM. CDR3 bases: TGTGCCAGCAGCCGAACAGGGGTCTCTGGAAACACCATATATTTT. Protein sequence: CASSRTGVSGNTIYF.

The V gene is TRBV14, the J gene TRBJ2-5; no definite D call. CDR3 length equals 14 residues. Germline V CDR1 and CDR2: SGHDN, FVKESK. With 1 base removed from V and 5 bases from J, the gap between germline ends came to 11 bases. This chain's CDR3 is CASSQADARETQYF. As DNA, the CDR3 is TGTGCCAGCAGCCAAGCTGACGCCCGGGAGACCCAGTACTTC.

The CDR3 sequence: CAIRSTGTEKLFF. DNA for the CDR3: TGTGCCATCAGGTCCACAGGGACTGAAAAACTGTTTTTT. The rearrangement links TRBV10-3 to TRBJ1-4; a weak D match, TRBD1 (6 bases). The V and J ends lost 6 bases and 7 bases respectively, with 12 bases between them. Germline V gene data show CDR1 as ENHRY and CDR2 as SYGVKD. The CDR3 runs 13 residues.

The chain combines TRBV9 with TRBJ1-2; TRBD1 might be the D (5 bases). The CDR3 consists of 14 residues. CDR1 is SGDLS, CDR2 YYNGEE, per germline. Trimming removed 3 bases at V and 2 bases at J, with 11 bases between. The CDR3 nucleotides are TGTGCCAGCAGCGCCCAACAGGACAACTATGGCTACACCTTC. Amino acid sequence: CASSAQQDNYGYTF.

This chain uses TRBV9 with TRBJ2-3, with D uncertain. Deletions cut 3 bases from V and 2 bases from J, with 7 bases between. The CDR3 length is 13 residues. The germline V gene encodes CDR1 SGDLS and CDR2 YYNGEE. Here the CDR3 reads CASSAIPTDTQYF. The CDR3 DNA reads as TGTGCCAGCAGCGCCATACCCACAGATACGCAGTATTTT.